The rows below give T cell receptor beta chains drawn from one sample of a study of shared clonotypes between healthy human individuals. TCRdb's copy holds only in-frame clones and misses some; the assay was immunoSEQ multiplex PCR. The sample lists 490,000 or so clones; over 60% were seen once. The sequenced material came from PBMCs. The origin of the receptors is a woman in her 40s in good health. Some clones in this sample may be carry-over from other donors' samples. CDR3s include the opening cysteine and the closing phenylalanine or tryptophan. D genes are given only for firm matches. Part of the rows lack a size; the others show once, few, many or a class for expanded clones.

TRBJ2-3,TRBV30,NA,NA,14,CAWSGKGWADTQYF,TGTGCCTGGAGTGGTAAAGGTTGGGCAGATACGCAGTATTTT
TRBJ1-2,TRBV5-8,NA,TRBD1,18,CASSPLLLAGTGDLGNTF,TGTGCCAGCAGCCCTCTGCTTCTAGCCGGGACAGGGGACCTCGGGAACACCTTC
TRBJ2-5,TRBV6-5,NA,NA,14,CASSYVTSGETQYF,TGTGCCAGCAGTTACGTCACTAGTGGGGAGACCCAGTACTTC
TRBJ2-7,TRBV6-6,NA,NA,15,CASSSNRVGLGEQYF,TGTGCCAGCAGTTCAAACAGGGTTGGCCTTGGCGAGCAGTACTTC
TRBJ2-5,TRBV2,NA,NA,12,CASSDRWGAQYF,TGTGCCAGCAGTGACCGGTGGGGGGCCCAGTACTTC
TRBJ2-2,TRBV7-9,NA,NA,15,CASSLKLVVAGELFF,TGTGCCAGCAGCTTAAAACTAGTGGTCGCCGGGGAGCTGTTTTTT
TRBJ1-1,TRBV30,NA,NA,15,CAWSVQGLGSTEAFF,TGTGCCTGGAGTGTACAAGGGCTCGGTAGCACTGAAGCTTTCTTT
TRBJ2-2,TRBV28,many,NA,14,CASTLGGLTGELFF,TGTGCCAGCACCCTTGGGGGGCTCACCGGGGAGCTGTTTTTT
TRBJ2-5,TRBV20-1,NA,NA,11,CSANHQETQYF,TGCAGTGCTAACCACCAAGAGACCCAGTACTTC
TRBJ1-2,TRBV9,few,NA,16,CASSVESVAPVSGYTF,TGTGCCAGCAGCGTAGAATCAGTTGCACCCGTCTCCGGCTACACCTTC
TRBJ1-5,TRBV6-1,NA,TRBD1,20,CASSEIAEDRGFVGNQPQHF,TGTGCCAGCAGTGAAATAGCAGAGGACAGGGGGTTTGTGGGCAATCAGCCCCAGCATTTT
TRBJ2-7,TRBV29-1,NA,NA,15,CSVEVPEGGVYEQYF,TGCAGCGTTGAAGTCCCAGAGGGGGGTGTATACGAGCAGTACTTC
TRBJ2-5,TRBV7-9,few,NA,15,CASSPRDNWVETQYF,TGTGCCAGCAGCCCCCGTGACAATTGGGTCGAGACCCAGTACTTC
TRBJ1-1,TRBV27,NA,TRBD1,13,CASSFSGGAEAFF,TGTGCCAGCAGTTTTTCAGGGGGAGCTGAAGCTTTCTTT
TRBJ2-7,TRBV5-1,NA,NA,15,CASSSGLGGPYEQYF,TGCGCCAGCAGCTCGGGACTCGGAGGTCCCTACGAGCAGTACTTC
TRBJ2-5,TRBV10-2,NA,TRBD1,13,CASGGQGAYERYF,TGCGCCAGCGGAGGACAGGGGGCTTACGAGCGGTACTTC
TRBJ2-7,TRBV5-1,NA,TRBD1,16,CASSLSPQGTTYEQYF,TGCGCCAGCAGCTTAAGCCCACAGGGGACGACCTACGAGCAGTACTTC
TRBJ1-2,TRBV19,NA,NA,12,CASSKGDYGYTF,TGTGCCAGTAGTAAGGGAGACTATGGCTACACCTTC
TRBJ1-3,TRBV6-1,NA,NA,14,CASSESGVGNTIYF,TGTGCCAGCAGTGAATCGGGGGTCGGAAACACCATATATTTT
TRBJ2-7,TRBV5-1,NA,TRBD2,15,CASSLGAGGPYEQYF,TGCGCCAGCAGCTTGGGTGCGGGAGGTCCCTACGAGCAGTACTTC
TRBJ2-7,TRBV5-1,NA,TRBD1,12,CASSPDRVAPYF,TGCGCCAGCAGCCCCGACAGGGTGGCTCCGTACTTC
TRBJ2-1,TRBV6-5,once,TRBD2,14,CASSYGGTSGGEFF,TGTGCCAGCAGTTACGGCGGGACTAGCGGGGGGGAGTTCTTC
TRBJ2-2,TRBV2,few,NA,14,CASSESGGTGELFF,TGTGCCAGCAGTGAATCGGGCGGTACCGGGGAGCTGTTTTTT
TRBJ1-5,TRBV6-5,NA,NA,13,CASSYDSYQPQHF,TGTGCCAGCAGTTACGACAGCTATCAGCCCCAGCATTTT
TRBJ2-7,TRBV2,many,TRBD2,14,CASRVSGSSSEQYF,TGTGCCAGCAGAGTTAGCGGGAGCAGCTCCGAGCAGTACTTC
TRBJ1-3,TRBV5-4,NA,NA,15,CASSSQGLVGNTIYF,TGTGCCAGCAGCAGCCAGGGGCTGGTTGGAAACACCATATATTTT
TRBJ2-5,TRBV29-1,once,NA,10,CSGSWETQYF,TGCAGCGGCAGCTGGGAGACCCAGTACTTC
TRBJ2-3,TRBV12-5,NA,NA,16,CASGLTRTYYTDTQYF,TGTGCTAGTGGTTTGACCAGGACATACTACACAGATACGCAGTATTTT
TRBJ2-2,TRBV29-1,NA,TRBD1,15,CSVPRGQGNTGELFF,TGCAGCGTCCCCAGGGGGCAGGGAAACACCGGGGAGCTGTTTTTT
TRBJ2-7,TRBV7-9,NA,NA,15,CASSLVGIPGVEQYF,TGTGCCAGCAGCTTAGTCGGGATTCCCGGGGTGGAGCAGTACTTC
TRBJ2-7,TRBV7-9,NA,TRBD1,16,CASSLDWGRGQYEQYF,TGTGCCAGCAGCTTAGACTGGGGCAGGGGGCAGTACGAGCAGTACTTC
TRBJ1-1,TRBV1,NA,NA,15,CTSTRGRERPPRAFF,TGCACCAGCACGAGAGGGCGAGAACGGCCTCCGAGAGCTTTCTTT
TRBJ2-3,TRBV5-1,NA,TRBD1,15,CASSLQGAGTDTQYF,TGCGCCAGCAGCTTACAGGGGGCTGGCACAGATACGCAGTATTTT
TRBJ1-5,TRBV29-1,many,NA,12,CSMTEGNQPQHF,TGCAGTATGACAGAGGGCAATCAGCCCCAGCATTTT
TRBJ1-2,TRBV27,NA,NA,11,CASRTAGGYTF,TGTGCCAGCAGAACCGCGGGTGGCTACACCTTC
TRBJ2-3,TRBV19,once,NA,15,CASSIGERSTDTQYF,TGTGCCAGTAGTATAGGGGAGCGGAGCACAGATACGCAGTATTTT
TRBJ1-5,TRBV19,NA,NA,16,CASSTQSRQLGQPQHF,TGTGCCAGTAGTACGCAGTCAAGGCAGTTGGGACAGCCCCAGCATTTT
TRBJ2-3,TRBV28,NA,NA,11,CASRLTHTQYF,TGTGCCAGCAGACTAACCCATACGCAGTATTTT
TRBJ1-5,TRBV10-3,NA,TRBD1,14,CAIGTGGRDQPQHF,TGTGCCATCGGGACAGGGGGCAGGGATCAGCCCCAGCATTTT
TRBJ2-2,TRBV6-4,NA,TRBD2,15,CASSPTSGSSGELFF,TGTGCCAGCAGTCCCACTAGCGGGAGTAGCGGGGAGCTGTTTTTT
TRBJ2-7,TRBV2,NA,TRBD2,15,CASSEGSSGAYEQYF,TGTGCCAGCAGTGAAGGTTCTAGCGGCGCCTACGAGCAGTACTTC
TRBJ1-1,TRBV12-5,NA,TRBD1,14,CATPGQGVNTEAFF,TGTGCTACCCCCGGACAGGGGGTTAACACTGAAGCTTTCTTT
TRBJ2-7,TRBV19,few,NA,12,CASSMVGAEQYF,TGTGCCAGTAGTATGGTGGGAGCCGAGCAGTACTTC
TRBJ1-2,TRBV6-5,NA,TRBD1,16,CASSSPKGGGGYGYTF,TGTGCCAGCAGTTCTCCCAAAGGGGGCGGCGGCTATGGCTACACCTTC
TRBJ2-2,TRBV5-1,NA,TRBD1,15,CASSNWTGATGELFF,TGCGCCAGCAGCAACTGGACAGGGGCCACCGGGGAGCTGTTTTTT
TRBJ2-2,TRBV2,NA,NA,16,CASSEGRPPNTGELFF,TGTGCCAGCAGTGAAGGAAGGCCCCCGAACACCGGGGAGCTGTTTTTT
TRBJ1-3,TRBV30,many,NA,14,CAWTLGGGGNTIYF,TGTGCCTGGACCTTAGGGGGGGGTGGAAACACCATATATTTT
TRBJ2-6,TRBV29-1,NA,NA,17,CSVRRNCIQSRANVLTF,TGCAGCGTTCGTCGGAACTGCATACAAAGTCGGGCCAACGTCCTGACTTTC
TRBJ2-5,TRBV21-1,NA,NA,18,CASSKERQGGCREETQYF,TGTGCCAGCAGCAAAGAGAGACAGGGAGGCTGCCGTGAAGAGACCCAGTACTTC
TRBJ2-1,TRBV29-1,NA,TRBD2,16,CSVEEGAGVSYNEQFF,TGCAGCGTTGAAGAAGGAGCGGGGGTTTCTTACAATGAGCAGTTCTTC
TRBJ2-7,TRBV6-1,NA,TRBD2,15,CATPPQRENSYEQYF,TGTGCCACTCCACCCCAGCGGGAGAACTCCTACGAGCAGTACTTC
TRBJ2-1,TRBV11-2,NA,TRBD2,14,CASSQLAGVDEQFF,TGTGCCAGCAGCCAACTAGCGGGAGTGGATGAGCAGTTCTTC